The 15 T cell receptor beta chains presented below share a single source sample, sequenced in a study of shared clonotypes between healthy human individuals. Using immunoSEQ multiplex PCR, the repertoire was profiled, and TCRdb retains in-frame clones only, with some absent. The data show about 960,000 clones, with about 80% seen just once and 1.5% held by the top ten. Sequenced: memory CD4+ T cells sorted from blood. Subset of the sample: CD45RA-negative fraction. These receptors were obtained from a young man in good health.

The chain couples TRBV5-5 to TRBJ2-2, with 9 bases matching TRBD1. Trimming removed 5 bases from V and 7 bases from J; junction bases left unmatched: 9. Per germline, CDR1 SGHKS and CDR2 YYEKEE (reference sequence). This CDR3 comprises 15 residues. CDR3 sequence (DNA): TGTGCCAGCAGGCCGGGACAGGGTTATAGCGGGGAGCTGTTTTTT. Translated, it gives CASRPGQGYSGELFF.

This sequence joins TRBV9 and TRBJ2-7; a weak D match, TRBD1 (6 bases). Per germline, CDR1 SGDLS and CDR2 YYNGEE. Trimming cost V 4 bases and J 3 bases, with 17 bases left between them. The CDR3 loop spans 15 amino acids. In DNA form, the CDR3 reads TGTGCCAGCAGCCCGGCCGGGACAAGGAACTACGAGCAGTACTTC. Amino acids: CASSPAGTRNYEQYF.

The V gene is TRBV7-9, the J gene TRBJ2-1; TRBD2 matches 8 bases. The length of the CDR3 is 15 residues. V gave up 1 base and J gave up 7 bases; unmatched junction bases: 6. Per the germline V gene, CDR1 is SEHNR and CDR2 is FQNEAQ (reference sequence). CDR3 in DNA: TGTGCCAGCAGCTTAGTCGGGAGGGAGGGGAATGAGCAGTTCTTC. Its protein product is CASSLVGREGNEQFF.

This clone was counted only a few times. The J gene is TRBJ2-1, the V gene TRBV13, with a weak D call TRBD1 (6 bases). Trimming stripped 3 bases from V and 8 bases from J, with 17 bases between. This CDR3 is 15 amino acids long. CDR1 is PRHDT and CDR2 is FYEKMQ in the germline V gene (reference sequence). The DNA of the CDR3 is TGTGCCAGCAGCTTCTACAGGGATAATGTCGATGAGCAGTTCTTC. Protein sequence: CASSFYRDNVDEQFF.

This clone has just one count. The chain has TRBV5-4 and TRBJ1-3; D unresolved. The germline V and J ends were trimmed by 1 base and 3 bases, with 8 bases remaining between them. The CDR3 is made up of 14 amino acids. The germline V gene has CDR1 SGHNT and CDR2 YYREEE (reference sequence). The CDR3 reads CASSLNPDGNTIYF. The CDR3 DNA sequence: TGTGCCAGCAGCTTGAATCCGGATGGAAACACCATATATTTT.

The chain is built from TRBV28 and TRBJ2-1, with no clear D. Germline CDR1 and CDR2: MDHEN and SYDVKM. The CDR3 has 11 amino acids. Deletions cut 7 bases from V and 8 bases from J, with 9 bases between. The CDR3 sequence is CASTALYEQFF. The CDR3 nucleotides read TGTGCCAGCACCGCTCTGTATGAGCAGTTCTTC.

The V gene is TRBV6-6, the J gene TRBJ1-2; D may be TRBD1 (5 bases). V was pared by 9 bases and J by 4 bases, with 18 bases between. The length of the CDR3 is 14 residues. Germline-derived CDR1 and CDR2 are MNHNY and SVGAGI (reference sequence). The CDR3 coding sequence is TGTGCCAGTCACCCAGTCGCGGGGGTCTATGGCTACACCTTC. Its protein is CASHPVAGVYGYTF.

V gene TRBV19 combines with J gene TRBJ2-1; tentative D call: TRBD2 (5 bases). The V end was cut by 4 bases, the J end by 0 bases, with 13 bases between. CDR3 size: 16 residues. The germline V gene encodes CDR1 LNHDA and CDR2 SQIVND (reference sequence). CDR3 sequence (DNA): TGTGCCAGTAGTAAGGACTTTATGAGCTCCTACAATGAGCAGTTCTTC. It is translated as CASSKDFMSSYNEQFF. The whole variable domain, remainder taken from reference TRBV19 and TRBJ2-1, is DGGITQSPKYLFRKEGQNVTLSCEQNLNHDAMYWYRQDPGQGLRLIYYSQIVNDFQKGDIAEGYSVSREKKESFPLTVTSAQKNPTAFYLCASSKDFMSSYNEQFFGPGTRLTVL.

The V call is TRBV19, the J call TRBJ1-6, with a possible D match to TRBD1 (5 bases). Per germline, CDR1 LNHDA and CDR2 SQIVND (reference sequence). V gave up 10 bases and J gave up 0 bases, with 16 bases separating them. This CDR3 spans 16 amino acids. CDR3 sequence reads: CATSPWGSSYNSPLHF. The CDR3 region has the DNA TGTGCCACCTCTCCTTGGGGGAGCTCCTATAATTCACCCCTCCACTTT. The full variable domain, in which reference TRBV19 and TRBJ1-6 provide the parts outside the CDR3, is DGGITQSPKYLFRKEGQNVTLSCEQNLNHDAMYWYRQDPGQGLRLIYYSQIVNDFQKGDIAEGYSVSREKKESFPLTVTSAQKNPTAFYLCATSPWGSSYNSPLHFGNGTRLTVT.

J is TRBJ1-4 and V is TRBV11-2; 7 bases are a match to TRBD1. The CDR3 contains 15 residues. J gave up 6 bases and V 5 bases, and 9 bases lay outside the gene matches. Germline V gene lookup returns CDR1 SGHAT and CDR2 FQNNGV. The chain's CDR3 is CASSTLTGKDEKLFF. The DNA for the CDR3 is TGTGCCAGCAGCACCCTGACAGGGAAGGATGAAAAACTGTTTTTT.

This clone was seen just once. The chain combines TRBV25-1 with TRBJ2-1; 11 bases are shared with TRBD2. Unmatched junction bases numbered 4, after V lost 5 bases and J lost 4 bases. The CDR3 is 15 residues long. The germline gives CDR1 MGHDK, CDR2 SYGVNS. CDR3 DNA: TGTGCCAGCAGTAACCTAGCGGGGGGTTACAATGAGCAGTTCTTC. Encoded protein: CASSNLAGGYNEQFF.

Comments on this clone: Since a much larger clone is just one base distant, this may be a read error. The chain uses TRBV6-5 and TRBJ2-3, with 10 bases identical to TRBD1. CDR3 size: 14 residues. Germline V gene sequence: CDR1 MNHEY, CDR2 SVGAGI. Germline trimming cut 6 bases from V and 5 bases from J; bases unmatched to any gene: 5. The CDR3 region is CASSSGQGKDTQYF. The CDR3 nucleotides are TGTGCCAGCAGCTCGGGACAGGGGAAAGATACGCAGTATTTT.

This chain connects TRBV6-5 to TRBJ1-1, with D possibly TRBD1 on 5 matching bases. Germline CDR1 MNHEY, CDR2 SVGAGI. The CDR3 runs to 14 residues. With 2 bases removed from V and 4 bases from J, the gap between germline ends came to 11 bases. CDR3 residues: CASSYAGSGTEAFF. The CDR3 nucleotides are TGTGCCAGCAGTTACGCAGGGTCCGGCACTGAAGCTTTCTTT.

This clone has a handful of counts. This rearrangement joins TRBV20-1 to TRBJ1-1; unclear D gene. CDR1 and CDR2 (germline): DFQATT, SNEGSKA (reference sequence). V lost 4 bases, J lost 6 bases, and 9 bases lay in between. The CDR3 has 11 amino acids. The CDR3 is CSATPAAEAFF. The CDR3 nucleotides are TGCAGTGCTACCCCAGCGGCTGAAGCTTTCTTT.

The J gene is TRBJ1-4, the V gene TRBV30; maybe TRBD1 (6 bases). The CDR3 contains 13 residues. In germline, CDR1 is GTSNPN, CDR2 SVGIG (reference sequence). V gave up 5 bases and J gave up 8 bases, with 15 bases separating them. The CDR3 reads CAWEPGVQEKLFF. The CDR3 region has the DNA TGTGCCTGGGAACCAGGGGTACAGGAAAAACTGTTTTTT.